This TCR beta chain was identified during a study of beta chain features in type 1 diabetes. Study-level information: Patients looked much like healthy donors when it came to age, gender and cell yields. Study findings and constraints: The study found that naive, central memory and Treg TCRB repertoires appeared more similar in patients than in healthy donors. More deletions and fewer insertions at VDJ junctions were seen in type 1 diabetes patients.

As concerns this clone: Its antigen is not known.

Each donor gave one heparinised blood draw averaging around 120 mL. Expressed TCRB transcripts were sequenced after all isolated RNA was converted to cDNA. Data came from immunoSEQ multiplex PCR; TCRdb stores just in-frame clones and leaves some out. The repertoire holds 250,000 or so clones, with over 65% as singletons. V was cut by 0 bases and J by 4 bases, with 7 bases left in between. Germline assignment: CDR1 SGHRS and CDR2 YFSETQ. The CDR3 consists of 13 residues. This receptor was identified in a man aged 30-40 years in good health. Sequencing was carried out using naive CD4+ T cells from blood. The chain is built from TRBV5-1 and TRBJ2-5; no clear D. CDR3 nucleotides: TGCGCCAGCAGCTTGGGTTCAGGAGAGACCCAGTACTTC. Its protein product is CASSLGSGETQYF.